These T cell receptor beta chains were read from a single sample in a study of cytomegalovirus exposure and HLA in healthy donors. Assay used: immunoSEQ multiplex PCR; TCRdb lists only in-frame clones, some missing. The sample lists about 160,000 clones; roughly 80% were seen once. Sequenced: PBMCs. Receptor source: a woman under 40 in good health and CMV-seronegative. The CDR3 runs from the conserved cysteine through the conserved F or W. The D gene is left open where the match is weak. Clone size is given for some rows only: seen once, a few or many times, or a class if the clone is expanded.

J,D,size,V,length,CDR3,DNA
TRBJ1-1,TRBD1,.,TRBV6-6,14,CASSYTGEDTEAFF,TGTGCCAGCAGTTATACAGGGGAGGACACTGAAGCTTTCTTT
TRBJ1-2,.,few,TRBV6-6,13,CASSPDGDYGYTF,TGTGCCAGCAGCCCCGACGGAGACTATGGCTACACCTTC
TRBJ1-1,.,.,TRBV30,11,CAWVGGIEAFF,TGTGCCTGGGTGGGCGGGATTGAAGCTTTCTTT
TRBJ1-1,.,.,TRBV10-3,11,CAMSEGTEAFF,TGTGCCATGAGCGAAGGCACTGAAGCTTTCTTT
TRBJ1-1,TRBD1,.,TRBV28,11,CASSQGQKNFF,TGTGCCAGCAGCCAGGGACAGAAAAATTTCTTT
TRBJ1-1,.,.,TRBV18,12,CASSQERERAFF,TGTGCCAGCTCTCAGGAGAGGGAAAGAGCTTTCTTT
TRBJ1-6,TRBD1,.,TRBV28,15,CASSWLTGSNSPLHF,TGTGCCAGCAGCTGGTTGACAGGGTCTAATTCACCCCTCCACTTT
TRBJ1-1,.,.,TRBV5-1,15,CASSFSTSAGIEAFF,TGCGCCAGCAGCTTCTCAACATCGGCAGGGATTGAAGCTTTCTTT
TRBJ2-2,TRBD1,.,TRBV30,15,CAWSTGGANTGELFF,TGTGCCTGGAGTACAGGGGGAGCGAACACCGGGGAGCTGTTTTTT
TRBJ1-2,.,.,TRBV30,12,CAWSGQHYGYTF,TGTGCCTGGAGTGGACAGCACTATGGCTACACCTTC
TRBJ1-2,.,.,TRBV19,13,CASSILRGSSYTF,TGTGCCAGTAGTATACTCAGGGGATCAAGCTACACCTTC
TRBJ1-5,.,.,TRBV28,14,CASTRSGYSQPQHF,TGTGCCAGCACCCGATCAGGGTATAGTCAGCCCCAGCATTTT
TRBJ2-3,.,.,TRBV11-2,13,CASSLPGTDTQYF,TGTGCCAGCAGCTTACCAGGCACAGATACGCAGTATTTT
TRBJ2-1,TRBD2,.,TRBV5-4,15,CASSSGLAGLDEQFF,TGTGCCAGCAGTTCGGGACTAGCGGGGCTAGATGAGCAGTTCTTC
TRBJ1-5,.,few,TRBV27,13,CASSLVADQPQHF,TGTGCCAGCAGTTTGGTCGCGGATCAGCCCCAGCATTTT
TRBJ1-2,.,.,TRBV2,14,CASSPERDGGGYTF,TGTGCCAGCAGTCCAGAACGAGACGGCGGGGGCTACACCTTC
TRBJ1-1,.,.,TRBV28,16,CASSQARWARNTEAFF,TGTGCCAGCAGTCAGGCCCGATGGGCACGGAACACTGAAGCTTTCTTT
TRBJ1-2,.,.,TRBV5-1,12,CASSLTGFGYTF,TGCGCCAGCAGCTTGACAGGGTTTGGCTACACCTTC
TRBJ2-6,.,.,TRBV9,15,CASSVTHSGANVLTF,TGTGCCAGCAGCGTTACTCACTCTGGGGCCAACGTCCTGACTTTC
TRBJ1-5,.,.,TRBV7-2,16,CASSLVSQGTNQPQHF,TGTGCCAGCAGCTTAGTGTCGCAGGGTACCAATCAGCCCCAGCATTTT
TRBJ2-1,.,.,TRBV9,15,CASSVLPDSANEQFF,TGTGCCAGCAGCGTTCTCCCGGACAGTGCGAATGAGCAGTTCTTC
TRBJ1-1,.,.,TRBV30,12,CALGRGGTEAFF,TGTGCCCTAGGAAGGGGAGGGACTGAAGCTTTCTTT
TRBJ1-5,TRBD1,.,TRBV5-4,19,CASSLLTGTGDFSNQPQHF,TGTGCCAGCAGCTTATTAACCGGGACAGGGGATTTTAGCAATCAGCCCCAGCATTTT
TRBJ2-3,TRBD2,.,TRBV7-2,18,CASSLAGRTSGFTDTQYF,TGTGCCAGCAGCTTAGCAGGAAGGACTAGCGGATTCACAGATACGCAGTATTTT
TRBJ2-2,TRBD1,.,TRBV7-6,17,CASSLPPGTANTGELFF,TGTGCCAGCAGCTTACCCCCCGGGACAGCAAACACCGGGGAGCTGTTTTTT
TRBJ2-7,.,.,TRBV5-6,14,CASSPTGIPYEQYF,TGTGCCAGCAGTCCCACAGGGATCCCCTACGAGCAGTACTTC
TRBJ2-5,.,.,TRBV18,15,CASSPAQGTQETQYF,TGTGCCAGCTCACCTGCTCAGGGTACCCAAGAGACCCAGTACTTC
TRBJ2-3,.,once,TRBV5-1,16,CASSLVGGYNGDTQYF,TGCGCCAGCAGCTTGGTTGGCGGGTATAATGGAGATACGCAGTATTTT
TRBJ1-5,TRBD1,once,TRBV7-9,16,CASSLAYRGNNQPQHF,TGTGCCAGCAGCCTCGCTTACAGGGGGAACAATCAGCCCCAGCATTTT
TRBJ1-1,TRBD1,.,TRBV2,14,CASSVDRRYTEAFF,TGTGCCAGCAGTGTGGACAGGAGGTACACTGAAGCTTTCTTT
TRBJ1-6,TRBD1,.,TRBV6-5,15,CASRLPGQGVSPLHF,TGTGCCAGCAGATTACCGGGACAGGGGGTTTCACCCCTCCACTTT
TRBJ1-1,.,.,TRBV19,13,CASNSGEITEAFF,TGTGCCAGTAATTCGGGTGAGATCACTGAAGCTTTCTTT
TRBJ1-6,.,.,TRBV6-1,13,CASSGDWSSPLHF,TGTGCCAGCAGTGGAGATTGGAGTTCACCCCTCCACTTT
TRBJ2-7,.,.,TRBV4-1,16,CASSQDGDGRMYEQYF,TGCGCCAGCAGCCAAGACGGGGATGGTAGGATGTACGAGCAGTACTTC
TRBJ1-2,.,.,TRBV7-9,13,CASSLLESFGYTF,TGTGCCAGCAGCTTACTCGAGTCGTTCGGCTACACCTTC
TRBJ2-2,.,.,TRBV7-8,15,CASSVGTKNTGELFF,TGTGCCAGCAGCGTCGGGACAAAGAACACCGGGGAGCTGTTTTTT
TRBJ1-1,.,.,TRBV30,14,CAWDPWGGNTEAFF,TGTGCCTGGGACCCGTGGGGGGGGAACACTGAAGCTTTCTTT
TRBJ1-1,.,.,TRBV6-1,14,CASKLSGRNTEAFF,TGTGCCAGCAAATTAAGCGGAAGGAACACTGAAGCTTTCTTT
TRBJ1-1,TRBD1,.,TRBV4-1,16,CASSPGTGALNTEAFF,TGCGCCAGCAGCCCCGGGACAGGGGCACTCAACACTGAAGCTTTCTTT
TRBJ2-1,TRBD1,.,TRBV6-5,14,CASSYSGQINEQFF,TGTGCCAGCAGTTACTCGGGACAGATCAATGAGCAGTTCTTC
TRBJ1-2,.,.,TRBV27,14,CASPAAQANYGYTF,TGTGCCAGCCCCGCGGCACAAGCTAACTATGGCTACACCTTC
TRBJ2-7,TRBD1,.,TRBV7-9,15,CASSDLQGANYEQYF,TGTGCCAGCAGCGACTTGCAGGGGGCGAACTACGAGCAGTACTTC